One and the same sample provided the 19 T cell receptor beta chains below, sequenced in a study of blood T cells in healthy people across ages. A second PCR of about 6 to 11 cycles used a sample-barcoded 5' primer and a J-beta primer mix. TCRdb reprocessed the 5' RACE reads via MiXCR and lists one record per CDR3 protein. The repertoire includes some 800,000 distinct CDR3 sequences, around 25% of them detected once, and under 4% sits in the top ten. These data were likewise used in another study, on T cells of mothers and their children.

The material sequenced was blood. The source of these receptors is a boy between 10 and 17 years old in good health.

The chain recombines TRBV28 with TRBJ2-5; weak D call: TRBD2 (6 bases). V lost 3 bases to trimming and J lost 0 bases, with 17 bases between them. The CDR3 has 17 amino acids. The germline CDR1 and CDR2 sequences are MDHEN and SYDVKM. The CDR3 DNA follows: TGTGCCAGCAGTTTTAATTGGGGGGAGCTGTACCAAGAGACCCAGTACTTC. Its translation: CASSFNWGELYQETQYF.

The chain has TRBV6-2 or TRBV6-3 and TRBJ1-5; 7 bases match TRBD1. Germline loops: CDR1 MNHEY, CDR2 SVGEGT. Trimming cost V 5 bases and J 4 bases; bases outside gene matches: 8. The CDR3 totals 15 residues. Here the CDR3 DNA reads TGTGCCAGCAGTGTGACAGGGTTATGGAATCAGCCCCAGCATTTT. Amino acids: CASSVTGLWNQPQHF.

V is TRBV20-1 and J is TRBJ2-5; the match to TRBD1 covers 9 bases. The CDR3 has 18 amino acids. The J segment lost 2 bases and the V segment lost 2 bases, leaving 15 bases of the junction unmatched. Germline-derived CDR1 and CDR2 are DFQATT and SNEGSKA (reference sequence). This chain's CDR3 is CSARNLGTGKRLQETQYF. CDR3 coding DNA: TGCAGTGCTAGAAACCTCGGGACAGGGAAGCGATTACAAGAGACCCAGTACTTC.

The chain has TRBV14 and TRBJ2-5, with TRBD2 matching over 10 bases. The CDR3 consists of 16 residues. J was trimmed by 1 base and V by 4 bases; bases with no gene match: 6. Germline assignment: CDR1 SGHDN and CDR2 FVKESK. The CDR3 is CASSLTLAGIQETQYF. The CDR3 nucleotides are TGTGCCAGCAGCCTAACACTAGCGGGAATCCAAGAGACCCAGTACTTC. The whole variable domain, remainder taken from reference TRBV14 and TRBJ2-5, is EAGVTQFPSHSVIEKGQTVTLRCDPISGHDNLYWYRRVMGKEIKFLLHFVKESKQDESGMPNNRFLAERTGGTYSTLKVQPAELEDSGVYFCASSLTLAGIQETQYFGPGTRLLVL.

In this sample, this clonotype turned up a few times. The chain links TRBV5-4 to TRBJ1-3; D is unclear. V lost 0 bases, J lost 0 bases, and 10 bases lay in between. The CDR3 has 16 residues. The V gene's germline CDR1 is SGHNT and CDR2 YYREEE (reference sequence). CDR3 nucleotide sequence: TGTGCCAGCAGCTTGGGTCGGAGATCCTCTGGAAACACCATATATTTT. Its protein product is CASSLGRRSSGNTIYF.

The rearrangement uses TRBV18 and TRBJ1-1; 7 bases are a match to TRBD1. J gave up 4 bases and V 8 bases, and 10 bases lay outside the gene matches. Germline CDR1 is KGHSH and CDR2 is LQKENI. This CDR3 contains 14 residues. CDR3 region: CASTKPDRLTEAFF. In DNA form, the CDR3 reads TGTGCCAGCACAAAACCGGACAGGCTCACTGAAGCTTTCTTT.

The rearrangement uses TRBV28 and TRBJ2-5; D unresolved. Germline CDR1 is MDHEN and CDR2 is SYDVKM. Trimming left V 9 bases short and J 2 bases short, with 13 bases between. The CDR3 is made up of 13 amino acids. The CDR3 here is CASCNGRQETQYF. The CDR3 DNA is TGTGCCAGTTGCAACGGCAGACAAGAGACCCAGTACTTC.

The table lists this clonotype with a count of one. This chain joins TRBV28 and TRBJ2-5; 8 positions match TRBD2. CDR1 and CDR2 (germline): MDHEN, SYDVKM. CDR3 size: 16 residues. Trimming at V came to 8 bases and at J to 2 bases, leaving 13 bases not matched to a gene. This chain's CDR3 is CASGTGAGVIQETQYF. CDR3 bases: TGTGCCAGCGGGACGGGAGCGGGAGTGATACAAGAGACCCAGTACTTC.

The table lists this clonotype with a few counts. J is TRBJ2-2 and V is TRBV6-6; 10 bases fit TRBD2. This CDR3 has 16 residues. Looked up from germline, CDR1 is MNHNY and CDR2 is SVGAGI (reference sequence). With 5 bases clipped from V and 7 bases from J, the junction kept 10 bases outside the gene matches. The CDR3 region has the DNA TGTGCCAGCAGTCCCCAAGCGGGGGGGGCCGTCGGGGAGCTGTTTTTT. It encodes CASSPQAGGAVGELFF.

The chain uses TRBV4-1 and TRBJ1-1, with D maybe TRBD1 (6 bases). V lost 0 bases, J lost 5 bases, and 13 bases lay in between. Germline V gene data show CDR1 as MGHRA and CDR2 as YSYEKL. The CDR3 has 15 amino acids. The CDR3 region is CASSQEAGVGTEAFF. The CDR3 bases are TGCGCCAGCAGCCAAGAAGCAGGGGTGGGGACTGAAGCTTTCTTT.

This clonotype was counted only a few times. The V call is TRBV28, the J call TRBJ2-3; a possible D gene is TRBD2 (7 bases). CDR1 and CDR2 (germline): MDHEN, SYDVKM. The V gene lost 2 bases and the J gene lost 4 bases, with 10 bases spanning the gap. The CDR3 is 14 residues long. In DNA, the CDR3 is TGTGCCAGCAGTTTAGGGGGGGCTTCAGATACGCAGTATTTT. Translation gives CASSLGGASDTQYF.

This clonotype was seen more than once but under ten times. The rearrangement joins TRBV18 to TRBJ2-5; D uncertain. Looked up from germline, CDR1 is KGHSH and CDR2 is LQKENI. The CDR3 has 14 amino acids. V was trimmed by 2 bases and J by 5 bases, leaving 12 bases between them. CDR3 sequence (DNA): TGTGCCAGCTCACCAGGAACATATAGGGAGACCCAGTACTTC. It yields the protein CASSPGTYRETQYF.

This clonotype was observed a few times. V is TRBV11-2 and J is TRBJ2-3; D is unclear. Germline V gene data show CDR1 as SGHAT and CDR2 as FQNNGV. The CDR3 is 14 amino acids. Trimming removed 4 bases at V and 1 base at J, with 9 bases between. The CDR3 sequence: CASSSTARTDTQYF. The CDR3 DNA reads TGTGCCAGCAGCTCCACAGCCCGCACAGATACGCAGTATTTT.

This clonotype was seen more than once but under ten times. The chain has TRBV28 and TRBJ2-5; TRBD2 is a possible D gene (5 bases). This CDR3 contains 15 residues. V lost 6 bases to trimming and J lost 5 bases, with 19 bases between them. Germline assignment: CDR1 MDHEN and CDR2 SYDVKM. The CDR3 reads CASRDNVRVRETQYF. In DNA, the CDR3 is TGTGCCAGCAGGGATAACGTGCGGGTGCGCGAGACCCAGTACTTC.

The chain carries TRBV7-2 and TRBJ1-2; TRBD1 aligns across 11 bases. Germline lookup yields CDR1 SGHTA and CDR2 FQGNSA. The V and J ends lost 5 bases and 4 bases, in that order; junction bases with no gene match: 6. This CDR3 region has 15 residues. CDR3 amino acids: CASSVGQGGSYGYTF. Here the CDR3 DNA reads TGTGCCAGCAGCGTGGGACAGGGGGGTAGCTATGGCTACACCTTC. The full variable domain, in which reference TRBV7-2 and TRBJ1-2 provide the parts outside the CDR3, is GAGVSQSPSNKVTEKGKDVELRCDPISGHTALYWYRQSLGQGLEFLIYFQGNSAPDKSGLPSDRFSAERTGGSVSTLTIQRTQQEDSAVYLCASSVGQGGSYGYTFGSGTRLTVV.

Many counts were recorded for this clonotype. The CDR3 bases are TGTGCCAGCAGGCGACCTACGGGGATAGATACGCAGTATTTT. It translates to CASRRPTGIDTQYF. The V call is TRBV12-3 or TRBV12-4, the J call TRBJ2-3; D might be TRBD2 (5 bases). The CDR3 runs 14 residues. The ends were cut back, 6 bases at V and 5 bases at J, with 15 bases in the middle.

This clonotype was detected a few times. The rearrangement joins TRBV10-3 to TRBJ2-3; 10 nucleotides line up with TRBD1. V shed 9 bases and J 5 bases; nucleotides not matched to a gene: 8. The CDR3 contains 14 residues. Germline CDR1 reads ENHRY; CDR2 reads SYGVKD. As DNA, the CDR3 is TGTGCCATAGCACCGGGACAGGGGAAAGATACGCAGTATTTT. This gives the protein CAIAPGQGKDTQYF.

This clonotype occurred a few times. For the CDR3, the DNA is TGTGCCAGCAGTGTCAGGAATCAACTGTTTTTT. Protein: CASSVRNQLFF. The V and J genes are TRBV2 and TRBJ1-4; D remains ambiguous. CDR3 size: 11 residues. Trimming removed 4 bases at V and 12 bases at J, with 9 bases between. Germline V CDR1 and CDR2: SNHLY, FYNNEI. Filled out from reference TRBV2 and TRBJ1-4, the complete variable domain reads EPEVTQTPSHQVTQMGQEVILRCVPISNHLYFYWYRQILGQKVEFLVSFYNNEISEKSEIFDDQFSVERPDGSNFTLKIRSTKLEDSAMYFCASSVRNQLFFGSGTQLSVL.

This chain links TRBV12-3 or TRBV12-4 with TRBJ2-5, with D uncertain. The CDR3 extends over 14 amino acids. The V and J ends lost 7 bases and 3 bases respectively, with 15 bases between them. Here the CDR3 DNA reads TGTGCCAGCACCCTGGTAGGGTTGAAAGAGACCCAGTACTTC. Translation: CASTLVGLKETQYF.